Listed below are T cell receptor beta chains from one sample, sequenced in a study of blood T cells in healthy people across ages. TCRdb itself ran the 5' RACE reads through MiXCR, one entry per CDR3 protein. The repertoire consists of 650,000 to 900,000 distinct CDR3 sequences, with about 59% occurring once and the leading ten covering around a quarter. The sample was blood. The receptor source for this set is a man aged 25-45 years in good health. CDR3s leave out the opening cysteine and the closing phenylalanine or tryptophan.

TRBV20-1 | SARDRGTKFYNEQF
TRBV20-1 | SARDRAGARDEQY
TRBV20-1 | SVGQTRKHYEQY
TRBV6-6 | ASSYVGGTRQSDTQY
TRBV6-1 | ASSEASTDNEQF
TRBV7-3 | ASSTQDRGRGTGELF
TRBV20-1 | SARALAGGQETQY
TRBV20-1 | SARRAGNQETQY
TRBV12-3/TRBV12-4 | ASSSRTGGVTSYEQY
TRBV20-1 | SATRASGGNNEQF
TRBV9 | ASSAWRGQETQY
TRBV6-2/TRBV6-3 | ASEELGNQPQH
TRBV29-1 | SVDSQRGSSYEQY
TRBV4-3 | ASSQDLMSGTGGEDTQY
TRBV12-3/TRBV12-4 | ASSPTKGPQGRLSTDTQY
TRBV28 | ASSLTGTGDEQY
TRBV24-1 | ATSEPSSGGPGEQF
TRBV6-2/TRBV6-3 | ASSYGQEKDTQY
TRBV3-1 | ASSQDQGGGSPLH
TRBV6-5 | ATRTGGYEQY
TRBV5-1 | ASSLGQRSGANVLT
TRBV7-2 | ASSSWTGAGANVLT
TRBV20-1 | SAPSGQGGQPQH
TRBV20-1 | SASPAVSYNEQF
TRBV28 | ASTTGFIQY
TRBV5-1 | ASSAEEYGYT
TRBV11-3 | ASSLGGTLPPQNNEQF
TRBV7-2 | ASSKLAGGPDEQF
TRBV2 | ASSETSGGSYNEQF
TRBV4-3 | ASSHPLEVGYT
TRBV9 | ASSAGGMGLYTDTQY
TRBV28 | ASTFPINALGQEQSSYNSPLH
TRBV6-2/TRBV6-3 | ASSYMDQSNEQY
TRBV18 | ASSRVGQGSNEQF
TRBV5-5 | ASSSVGANEQF
TRBV7-2 | ASSLAGTGRGEQY
TRBV5-1 | ASRTGTGMTYEQY
TRBV6-2/TRBV6-3 | ASSYRRDRAEQF
TRBV15 | ATSREKRGPNQPQH
TRBV5-1 | ASSLGLAGGLLKDTQY
TRBV12-3/TRBV12-4 | ASSRRAPQETQY
TRBV12-3/TRBV12-4 | ASSLPGQGYGYT
TRBV9 | ASSVEIGGETQY
TRBV29-1 | SVEEEYEQY
TRBV7-9 | ASSPGQDYNTGELF
TRBV7-2 | ASRQTGYEQY
TRBV7-2 | ASSFDRKDEKLF
TRBV6-5 | ASSYNSGGIQY
TRBV9 | ASSVSGLAGETQY